One and the same sample provided the 21 T cell receptor beta chains below, sequenced in a study of regulatory T cells in long-lasting Graves disease. Sample time point: persistent/refractory GD, antithyroid drugs over 5 years with positive TRAb. The TCR library was made from RNA extracted from PBMCs. Through Arm-PCR of CDR3 regions and iRepertoire HTBI primers, TCR beta libraries were built. TCRdb reanalysed the multiplex PCR reads using MiXCR and keeps one entry per CDR3 protein. Of about 460,000 distinct CDR3 sequences listed, roughly 23% were seen once; the top ten hold roughly 14%. The sequenced sample was peripheral blood mononuclear cells (PBMCs), obtained when the disease was refractory, from a patient treated with antithyroid drugs. The receptors stem from a female donor with Graves disease.

At least ten counts were recorded for this clonotype. This chain joins TRBV20-1 and TRBJ1-5, with a tentative D call TRBD1 (5 bases). Per germline, CDR1 DFQATT and CDR2 SNEGSKA (reference sequence). The V end was cut by 2 bases, the J end by 2 bases, with 7 bases between. CDR3 length equals 13 residues. Here the CDR3 DNA reads TGCAGTGCTAGACAGGGCGGCAATCAGCCCCAGCATTTT. It codes for CSARQGGNQPQHF.

The CDR3 nucleotides read TGTGCCAGCAGCGTTACCCCAGGAAACACCATATATTTT. Translation gives CASSVTPGNTIYF. The genes are TRBV7-2 and TRBJ1-3; D uncertain. Germline V gene lookup returns CDR1 SGHTA and CDR2 FQGNSA. This CDR3 spans 13 amino acids. V lost 5 bases and J 4 bases, leaving 9 bases between the germline ends. Full variable domain (outside the CDR3, taken from reference TRBV7-2 and TRBJ1-3): GAGVSQSPSNKVTEKGKDVELRCDPISGHTALYWYRQSLGQGLEFLIYFQGNSAPDKSGLPSDRFSAERTGGSVSTLTIQRTQQEDSAVYLCASSVTPGNTIYFGEGSWLTVV.

Details on this clonotype: A single base separates this from a much larger clone, so it may be a read error. This rearrangement joins TRBV7-8 to TRBJ1-2, with TRBD1 matching over 10 bases. Trimming removed 5 bases from V and 9 bases from J; junction bases left unmatched: 12. CDR3 length equals 15 residues. Germline CDR1 reads SGHVS; CDR2 reads FQNEAQ. This CDR3 reads CASSPGTGVSPSYTF. Here the CDR3 DNA reads TGTGCCAGCAGCCCGGGGACAGGGGTCTCGCCGAGCTACACCTTC.

This clonotype has a handful of counts. This sequence joins TRBV5-4 and TRBJ1-2, with 10 bases fitting TRBD1. Germline V lookup: CDR1 SGHNT, CDR2 YYREEE (reference sequence). CDR3 size: 14 residues. After removal of 4 bases from V and 10 bases from J, the junction contained 10 bases not matched to a gene. CDR3: CASSPSGTGVTYTF. CDR3 DNA: TGTGCCAGCAGCCCCAGCGGGACAGGGGTTACCTACACCTTC.

This clonotype was seen more than once but under ten times. The chain employs TRBV12-3 or TRBV12-4 and TRBJ2-3; the D gene is possibly TRBD1 (6 bases). The CDR3 length is 13 residues. V shed 10 bases and J shed 5 bases, with 16 bases lying between them. Written as DNA, the CDR3 is TGTGCCACCCGGAGGTTCAGGGGAGATACGCAGTATTTT. Protein product: CATRRFRGDTQYF.

This clonotype turned up a few times. The rearrangement uses TRBV11-2 and TRBJ2-7, with TRBD1 as a possible D gene (5 bases). Germline CDR1 and CDR2: SGHAT and FQNNGV. The V gene lost 1 base and the J gene lost 0 bases, with 16 bases spanning the gap. This CDR3 is 17 amino acids long. CDR3 sequence: CASSLAFETGHSYEQYF. The CDR3 DNA sequence: TGTGCCAGCAGCTTAGCTTTTGAAACAGGTCACTCCTACGAGCAGTACTTC.

The rearrangement uses TRBV6-2 or TRBV6-3 and TRBJ2-4; a possible D gene is TRBD2 (6 bases). In germline, CDR1 is MNHEY, CDR2 SVGEGT. Trimming removed 0 bases at V and 8 bases at J, with 11 bases between. The CDR3 totals 14 residues. The DNA of the CDR3 is TGTGCCAGCAGTTACTCGGCGTGGGGGGACATTCAGTACTTC. Residues: CASSYSAWGDIQYF.

The sample holds many counts of this clonotype. The chain uses TRBV28 and TRBJ1-5; 7 nucleotides match TRBD1. Germline CDR1 and CDR2: MDHEN and SYDVKM. The V segment lost 7 bases and the J segment 6 bases; nucleotides outside the gene matches: 9. The CDR3 contains 14 residues. The CDR3 loop is CASIVQGFSQPQHF. As DNA, the CDR3 is TGTGCCAGCATAGTACAGGGGTTTAGTCAGCCCCAGCATTTT.

This clonotype was seen at least ten times. The rearrangement links TRBV27 to TRBJ1-1; possible D gene TRBD1, 5 bases. V was pared by 6 bases and J by 10 bases, with 15 bases between. Germline assignment: CDR1 MNHEY and CDR2 SMNVEV (reference sequence). This CDR3 contains 12 residues. CDR3 sequence reads: CASSPTGLGAFF. CDR3 DNA sequence: TGTGCCAGCAGCCCAACGGGACTAGGAGCTTTCTTT.

A word on this clonotype: A much larger clonotype is one base distant, so this may be a read error. The chain couples TRBV6-1 to TRBJ2-5; TRBD2 matches at 13 bases. Germline CDR1 MNHNS, CDR2 SASEGT. This CDR3 region has 16 residues. The CDR3 DNA sequence: TGTGCCAGCACCGGACTAGCGGGAGTCATTCCGTGGACCCGGTACTTC. This gives the protein CASTGLAGVIPWTRYF.

Ten or more counts support this clonotype. V usage is TRBV2 and J usage is TRBJ2-7; 7 bases match TRBD1. The CDR3 has 13 residues. Per germline, CDR1 SNHLY and CDR2 FYNNEI. Trimming removed 8 bases from V and 1 base from J; junction bases left unmatched: 5. CDR3 nucleotide sequence: TGTGCCAGCCTCCGGGACAGTTCCTACGAGCAGTACTTC. Residues: CASLRDSSYEQYF.

The V gene is TRBV2, the J gene TRBJ2-7, with D unresolved. V was cut by 6 bases and J by 3 bases, with 15 bases left in between. This CDR3 contains 14 residues. CDR1 and CDR2 from the germline V gene are SNHLY and FYNNEI. The CDR3 region is CASRQLTSVYEQYF. The CDR3 DNA reads TGTGCCAGCAGACAATTAACATCGGTCTACGAGCAGTACTTC.

V is TRBV30 and J is TRBJ1-1; D gene uncertain. V gave up 0 bases and J gave up 5 bases, with 13 bases separating them. This CDR3 contains 14 residues. Germline loops: CDR1 GTSNPN, CDR2 SVGIG (reference sequence). CDR3 amino acids: CAWSVQRVGTEAFF. The CDR3 coding sequence is TGTGCCTGGAGTGTACAAAGGGTAGGAACTGAAGCTTTCTTT.

Ten or more counts support this clonotype. This rearrangement joins TRBV7-3 to TRBJ1-2, with D possibly being TRBD1 (5 bases). V was pared by 5 bases and J by 9 bases, with 13 bases between. The CDR3 covers 12 residues. Looked up from germline, CDR1 is SGHTA and CDR2 is FQGTGA. The CDR3 here is CASSPTRGSYTF. CDR3 DNA sequence: TGTGCCAGCAGCCCGACCCGGGGCAGCTACACCTTC.

The rearrangement links TRBV19 to TRBJ2-4; D might be TRBD1 (6 bases). The CDR3 consists of 14 residues. The V gene lost 10 bases and the J gene lost 3 bases, with 16 bases spanning the gap. In germline, CDR1 is LNHDA, CDR2 SQIVND (reference sequence). CDR3 in amino acids: CATRQAGGKNIQYF. The CDR3 bases are TGTGCCACCCGACAGGCAGGTGGCAAAAACATTCAGTACTTC.

This clonotype was counted a few times. This chain joins TRBV28 and TRBJ2-1; tentative D call: TRBD1 (6 bases). The V end was cut by 1 base, the J end by 5 bases, with 12 bases between. Per germline, CDR1 MDHEN and CDR2 SYDVKM. The CDR3 runs to 15 residues. Here the CDR3 reads CASSLLGDTNNEQFF. DNA of the CDR3: TGTGCCAGCAGTTTATTGGGGGACACCAACAATGAGCAGTTCTTC. The entire variable domain, with the rest obtained from reference TRBV28 and TRBJ2-1, is as follows: DVKVTQSSRYLVKRTGEKVFLECVQDMDHENMFWYRQDPGLGLRLIYFSYDVKMKEKGDIPEGYSVSREKKERFSLILESASTNQTSMYLCASSLLGDTNNEQFFGPGTRLTVL.

With regard to this clonotype: A much larger clone is a single base away; this may be a read error. The chain has TRBV30 and TRBJ1-4; D remains ambiguous. CDR1 and CDR2 (germline): GTSNPN, SVGIG (reference sequence). V lost 4 bases to trimming and J lost 12 bases, with 18 bases between them. The CDR3 totals 13 residues. The CDR3 DNA sequence: TGTGCCTGGAATGTGTCGCGTTTCGGGGAACTGTTTTTT. It translates to CAWNVSRFGELFF.

This clonotype showed up many times. The rearrangement links TRBV7-8 to TRBJ1-2; possibly TRBD1 for D (5 bases). Per germline, CDR1 SGHVS and CDR2 FQNEAQ. V was shortened by 5 bases and J by 0 bases, with 16 bases between the two germline ends. CDR3 length: 16 residues. Written as DNA, the CDR3 is TGTGCCAGCAGCCCCACGGGGGTGAACACTAACTATGGCTACACCTTC. Amino acids: CASSPTGVNTNYGYTF.

The rearrangement joins TRBV12-3 or TRBV12-4 to TRBJ2-7; TRBD2 might be the D (5 bases). V was trimmed by 3 bases and J by 5 bases, leaving 11 bases between them. The CDR3 spans 13 residues. The CDR3 DNA follows: TGTGCCAGCAGTTTTGGCAGAGCGGACGAGCAGTACTTC. Translation gives CASSFGRADEQYF.

To note about this clonotype: A read error is possible here, since a much larger clone lies one base away. Because the CDR3 is missing its conserved closing phenylalanine or tryptophan, this is likely a read error. The chain links TRBV6-2 or TRBV6-3 to TRBJ1-1; D gene ambiguous. The V gene's germline CDR1 is MNHEY and CDR2 SVGEGT. Deletions cut 4 bases from V and 6 bases from J, with 12 bases between. The length of the CDR3 is 13 residues. The CDR3 DNA reads as TGTGCCAGCAGTTCGACCAATTCAGCTGAAGCTTTCTCT. Protein product: CASSSTNSAEAFS.

This clonotype has just a few counts. V and J are TRBV20-1 and TRBJ2-7; D perhaps matches TRBD2 (5 bases). CDR3 length: 14 amino acids. Between the trimmed V and J ends, which lost 5 bases and 0 bases, there was a span of 14 bases. CDR1 DFQATT and CDR2 SNEGSKA come from the germline V gene (reference sequence). In nucleotides, the CDR3 is TGCAGTGCTGTTGGGAGAAGTTCCTCCTACGAGCAGTACTTC. Amino acid sequence: CSAVGRSSSYEQYF.